The clone carrying this TCR beta chain was recorded only once. No antigen is known for it. Germline CDR1 SGDLS, CDR2 YYNGEE. The CDR3 extends over 16 amino acids. J lost 4 bases, V lost 0 bases, and 9 bases had no gene match. It was with 60 Vbeta and 13 Jbeta primers that the PCR ran. Sequenced by immunoSEQ multiplex PCR; TCRdb stores in-frame clones only, minus some. The top ten hold 5% to 8% of the sample, which has fewer than 150,000 clones, roughly 74% seen once. This record belongs to a study of cytomegalovirus exposure and HLA in healthy donors. General observations from the study: In a later analysis, common viral pathogens appeared linked to several of the most significant clusters.

The TCR originated in a woman aged 40 to 50 in good health and CMV-seropositive. The chain joins TRBV9 to TRBJ2-5; TRBD1 agrees at 7 bases. Sequenced: PBMCs. The CDR3 loop reads CASSVGMTGNRETQYF. The CDR3 region has the DNA TGTGCCAGCAGCGTAGGCATGACAGGGAACAGAGAGACCCAGTACTTC.